A selection of T cell receptor beta chains follows, all from one sample in a study of identical twins. From the 5' RACE reads, TCRdb called clonotypes with MiXCR, one entry per CDR3 protein. The sample has about 790,000 distinct CDR3 sequences, 15% to 20% seen once. A further study also used this sample, focusing on T cells expressing NK-cell markers.

The source material was PBMCs. These receptors were collected from a young woman in good health. Both conserved end residues are part of each CDR3. Each record gives: J gene, CDR3 length, V gene, CDR3 protein.

TRBJ2-5,15,TRBV3-1,CASSQGWGSAETQYF
TRBJ2-7,12,TRBV9,CASSSPRTEQYF
TRBJ2-7,14,TRBV6-1,CASGVAGQTYEQYF
TRBJ2-7,12,TRBV20-1,CSALVSSYEQYF
TRBJ2-4,17,TRBV6-4,CASITGDSKRAKNIQYF
TRBJ2-3,15,TRBV20-1,CSAPIAGGSTDTQYF
TRBJ2-7,15,TRBV7-2,CASSLGTGGWGEQYF
TRBJ2-3,15,TRBV10-3,CAISDLAGGTDTQYF
TRBJ1-2,16,TRBV27,CASSLRRTGGFSGYTF
TRBJ2-3,15,TRBV4-3,CASSQWTSRSDTQYF
TRBJ2-1,14,TRBV20-1,CSARDWLAGDVQFF
TRBJ2-2,16,TRBV6-5,CASSYQPSGYTGELFF
TRBJ1-1,16,TRBV6-2/TRBV6-3,CASSYAIGTANTEAFF
TRBJ1-1,13,TRBV12-3/TRBV12-4,CASAYQMNTEAFF
TRBJ2-2,17,TRBV6-5,CASSYGPAGSNTGELFF
TRBJ2-1,14,TRBV5-1,CASSLEPGNNEQFF
TRBJ2-1,15,TRBV6-1,CASSHAGSSYNEQFF
TRBJ2-7,15,TRBV9,CASSLRTGGNYEQYF
TRBJ2-5,15,TRBV18,CASSPDRQEWETQYF
TRBJ2-5,13,TRBV12-3/TRBV12-4,CASSFRGDETQYF
TRBJ2-5,15,TRBV4-2,CASSQGTSRQETQYF
TRBJ2-7,13,TRBV4-3,CASSQLPFYEQYF
TRBJ2-5,15,TRBV3-1,CASSQVRGRRETQYF
TRBJ2-5,12,TRBV12-3/TRBV12-4,CASSFRIETQYF
TRBJ1-6,15,TRBV4-3,CASSPGQFNGSPLHF
TRBJ2-3,17,TRBV7-6,CASSLEARGGSTDTQYF
TRBJ2-1,16,TRBV7-3,CASSHRTSGLGNEQFF
TRBJ2-5,13,TRBV12-3/TRBV12-4,CASSPMTMETQYF
TRBJ2-1,15,TRBV2,CASSGAGSSYNEQFF
TRBJ2-7,11,TRBV7-9,CASSLGAEEYF
TRBJ2-1,16,TRBV5-1,CASSPATPPSYNEQFF
TRBJ1-1,14,TRBV6-5,CASSYGTGMVEAFF
TRBJ2-5,13,TRBV2,CASSDGILETQYF
TRBJ2-7,20,TRBV6-1,CASSERSSRTPGAPHYEQYF
TRBJ2-1,14,TRBV29-1,CSASRTDSYNEQFF
TRBJ2-7,19,TRBV6-5,CASSYPRRTAIQSSYEQYF
TRBJ2-2,14,TRBV12-3/TRBV12-4,CASTLLAGAGELFF
TRBJ2-3,17,TRBV20-1,CSARDARGYTSTDTQYF
TRBJ2-1,16,TRBV11-2,CASSLVGTSGHNEQFF
TRBJ2-5,14,TRBV7-2,CASSLVTAQETQYF
TRBJ2-3,16,TRBV9,CASSASPGANTDTQYF
TRBJ1-5,16,TRBV7-8,CASSSSLGYSNQPQHF
TRBJ1-5,15,TRBV10-3,CAISESTGRGQPQHF
TRBJ1-1,12,TRBV12-3/TRBV12-4,CASSRTQTEAFF
TRBJ1-2,14,TRBV27,CASSSAGTGEGYTF
TRBJ2-5,13,TRBV6-1,CASRTGFQETQYF
TRBJ2-3,14,TRBV12-3/TRBV12-4,CASSQLAGEDTQYF
TRBJ2-1,16,TRBV12-3/TRBV12-4,CASSWDRGVERDEQFF
TRBJ2-1,13,TRBV24-1,CATSDIGFNEQFF
TRBJ2-1,17,TRBV20-1,CSASGAGPPSDYNEQFF
TRBJ1-2,13,TRBV24-1,CATSDSGRSGYTF
TRBJ2-2,15,TRBV6-1,CATYGGVLITGELFF
TRBJ2-1,20,TRBV9,CASSASTPLRLAGGGNEQFF
TRBJ2-6,18,TRBV6-2/TRBV6-3,CASSYVPGRGSGANVLTF
TRBJ2-1,13,TRBV15,CATSRQSGDNQFF